Detailed here is one T cell receptor (beta chain). This sample was included in a study of T cells in narcolepsy. Method: immunoSEQ multiplex PCR; TCRdb's copy keeps in-frame clones and lacks some. This repertoire shows some 30,000 clones, roughly 86% found once; its top ten account for 0.8% to 0.9%. CDR1 is MNHEY, CDR2 SMNVEV, per germline (reference sequence). The CDR3 is 14 residues long. The clonotype originates from a human donor in good health. The rearrangement uses TRBV27 and TRBJ2-5; the D gene is possibly TRBD2 (6 bases). The end of the DNA aligns better with TRBJ2-7, so the J call may be wrong. The sequenced sample consisted of memory (CD45RA-) CD4+ T cells from blood. The CDR3 DNA reads TGTGCCAGCAGTAGACACGGGACTTACTACGAGCAGTACTTC. Its translation: CASSRHGTYYEQYF.